The sequence of this T cell receptor beta chain was determined in a study of shared clonotypes between healthy human individuals. Overall study findings and caveats: Inspection by rarefaction showed sorted-subset sequencing to be incomplete despite large depth.

TCRdb's table, derived via immunoSEQ multiplex PCR, lists solely in-frame clones and lacks some. The data hold fewer than 850,000 clones, with about 96% observed a single time. In germline, CDR1 is LGHNA, CDR2 YSLEER. The CDR3 loop spans 16 amino acids. J gave up 3 bases and V 1 base, and 7 bases lay outside the gene matches. Terminally differentiated effector memory CD45RA+ cells were excluded from the naive CD8 cells, which were CD45RO-negative and positively selected for CCR7. Details on this clone: Antigen: not known.

The clonotype comes from a man aged 25-40 years in good health. Source material: naive CD8+ T cells sorted from blood. The genes are TRBV4-3 and TRBJ2-7, with 9 bases matching TRBD1. CDR3 residues: CASSQGTGTGRYEQYF. The CDR3 DNA reads as TGCGCCAGCAGCCAAGGCACCGGGACAGGGCGCTACGAGCAGTACTTC.